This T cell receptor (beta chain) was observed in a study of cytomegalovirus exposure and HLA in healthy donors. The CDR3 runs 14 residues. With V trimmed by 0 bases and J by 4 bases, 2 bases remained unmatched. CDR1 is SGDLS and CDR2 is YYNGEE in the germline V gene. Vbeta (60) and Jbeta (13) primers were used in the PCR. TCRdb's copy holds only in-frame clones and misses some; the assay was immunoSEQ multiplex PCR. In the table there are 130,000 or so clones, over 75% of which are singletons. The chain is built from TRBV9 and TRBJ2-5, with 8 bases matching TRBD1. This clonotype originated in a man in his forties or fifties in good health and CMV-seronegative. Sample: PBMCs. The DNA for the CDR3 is TGTGCCAGCAGCGTAGCAGGGGGCGTAGAGACCCAGTACTTC. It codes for CASSVAGGVETQYF.